These 17 T cell receptor beta chains share one sample of origin, sequenced in a study of blood T cell repertoires in COVID-19. Sequencing was performed with immunoSEQ multiplex PCR; in TCRdb, only in-frame clones are kept and a portion is missing. This sample has 200,000 or so clones, with approximately 91% found just once. Sequenced input: peripheral blood. The receptors were gathered from a woman in her thirties or forties who had recovered from COVID-19.

The chain couples TRBV27 to TRBJ1-2, with D tentatively TRBD1 (5 bases). V was trimmed by 6 bases and J by 2 bases, leaving 10 bases between them. This CDR3 has 13 amino acids. Germline-derived CDR1 and CDR2 are MNHEY and SMNVEV (reference sequence). CDR3 amino acids: CASRLTANYGYTF. CDR3 sequence (DNA): TGTGCCAGCAGACTGACAGCGAACTATGGCTACACCTTC.

The genes are TRBV10-3 and TRBJ2-3, with no clear D. Germline V gene data show CDR1 as ENHRY and CDR2 as SYGVKD. With 3 bases removed from V and 2 bases from J, the gap between germline ends came to 3 bases. The CDR3 loop spans 12 amino acids. The CDR3 reads CAISEATDTQYF. In DNA, the CDR3 is TGTGCCATCAGTGAAGCCACAGATACGCAGTATTTT.

V gene TRBV23-1 combines with J gene TRBJ1-5; 7 bases are a match to TRBD1. TRBV23-1 is filed as an ORF, its function uncertain. The CDR3 runs 13 residues. Germline trimming cut 8 bases from V and 6 bases from J; bases unmatched to any gene: 7. Written as DNA, the CDR3 is TGCGCCAGCCTGACAGGGAAAGCTCAGCCCCAGCATTTT. This sequence encodes CASLTGKAQPQHF.

This rearrangement joins TRBV11-3 to TRBJ2-7, with unresolved D. The V and J ends lost 3 bases and 2 bases respectively, with 8 bases between them. CDR3 length: 13 amino acids. Germline-derived CDR1 and CDR2 are SGHNT and YENEEA. As DNA, the CDR3 is TGTGCCAGCAGCTTCAGCGTAACCTACGAGCAGTACTTC. Its protein is CASSFSVTYEQYF.

This clone was seen only once. The chain links TRBV27 to TRBJ2-7; D not certain. The V end was cut by 3 bases, the J end by 3 bases, with 9 bases between. CDR3 length: 13 residues. Per the germline V gene, CDR1 is MNHEY and CDR2 is SMNVEV (reference sequence). CDR3 sequence reads: CASSFLGSYEQYF. The CDR3 nucleotides are TGTGCCAGCAGTTTCTTGGGCAGCTACGAGCAGTACTTC.

The chain couples TRBV12-5 to TRBJ2-1; TRBD2 aligns across 13 bases. Germline trimming cut 6 bases from V and 6 bases from J; bases unmatched to any gene: 5. Germline V gives CDR1 LGHNT, CDR2 FRNRAP. This CDR3 has 15 residues. Here the CDR3 reads CASGLGLAGTNEQFF. The CDR3 region has the DNA TGTGCTAGTGGCCTGGGACTAGCGGGAACCAATGAGCAGTTCTTC.

The chain carries TRBV13 and TRBJ2-7; possible D gene TRBD2, 6 bases. Germline CDR1 and CDR2: PRHDT and FYEKMQ (reference sequence). V gave up 5 bases and J gave up 6 bases, with 29 bases separating them. The CDR3 contains 18 residues. Here the CDR3 reads CASSLSFASGEIASEQYF. In DNA form, the CDR3 reads TGTGCCAGCAGCCTTTCTTTCGCGTCGGGGGAGATAGCATCCGAGCAGTACTTC.

This rearrangement joins TRBV19 to TRBJ2-2; 10 bases are a match to TRBD1. Germline V gene data show CDR1 as LNHDA and CDR2 as SQIVND (reference sequence). V trimming: 4 bases; J trimming: 4 bases; junction bases outside the gene matches: 6. The CDR3 is made up of 16 amino acids. As DNA, the CDR3 is TGTGCCAGTAGTAAGACAGGGGGCGCGAGCACCGGGGAGCTGTTTTTT. Translating gives CASSKTGGASTGELFF.

The chain recombines TRBV11-2 with TRBJ1-1; TRBD1 agrees at 7 bases. The CDR3 extends over 16 amino acids. The J segment lost 5 bases and the V segment lost 1 base, leaving 10 bases of the junction unmatched. From germline, CDR1 is SGHAT and CDR2 FQNNGV. The CDR3 protein is CASSLARTGRGTEAFF. DNA of the CDR3: TGTGCCAGCAGCTTAGCCCGGACAGGACGGGGGACTGAAGCTTTCTTT. Full variable domain (remainder filled in from reference TRBV11-2 and TRBJ1-1): EAGVAQSPRYKIIEKRQSVAFWCNPISGHATLYWYQQILGQGPKLLIQFQNNGVVDDSQLPKDRFSAERLKGVDSTLKIQPAKLEDSAVYLCASSLARTGRGTEAFFGQGTRLTVV.

There are a few counts of this clone. The chain links TRBV10-2 to TRBJ1-1; 9 bases match TRBD1. CDR3 length equals 17 residues. V dropped 6 bases and J dropped 3; count of bases not matched to a gene: 14. The germline V gene encodes CDR1 WSHSY and CDR2 SAAADI. The CDR3 region has the DNA TGCGCCAGCAGACCTGGACAGGGGAGGGGGTCGGACACTGAAGCTTTCTTT. It translates to CASRPGQGRGSDTEAFF.

This chain joins TRBV19 and TRBJ2-3; D call uncertain. Germline assignment: CDR1 LNHDA and CDR2 SQIVND (reference sequence). The CDR3 contains 14 residues. V gave up 4 bases and J gave up 1 base, with 9 bases separating them. The CDR3 spells CASSRVGGTDTQYF. The CDR3 nucleotides read TGTGCCAGTAGTAGGGTGGGCGGCACAGATACGCAGTATTTT.

V gene TRBV6-5 combines with J gene TRBJ2-7; possibly TRBD2 for D (5 bases). Per germline, CDR1 MNHEY and CDR2 SVGAGI. The V gene lost 6 bases and the J gene lost 7 bases, with 7 bases spanning the gap. The CDR3 is 10 amino acids. The CDR3 spells CASSSGEQYF. The DNA of the CDR3 is TGTGCCAGCAGCTCGGGAGAGCAGTACTTC.

DNA of the CDR3: TGCAGTGCTAGAGAAGCCCGGGAGGCTTTCTTT. Its protein product is CSAREAREAFF. This chain connects TRBV20-1 to TRBJ1-1; D is uncertain. Looked up from germline, CDR1 is DFQATT and CDR2 is SNEGSKA (reference sequence). Trimming shortened V by 0 bases and J by 11 bases, and 10 bases separated the two germline ends. This CDR3 has 11 residues.

This clone came up a few times. The rearrangement joins TRBV7-2 to TRBJ1-2; 7 bases match TRBD1. This CDR3 has 13 residues. The V segment lost 6 bases and the J segment 4 bases; nucleotides outside the gene matches: 5. CDR1 and CDR2 (germline): SGHTA, FQGNSA. The CDR3 loop reads CASRGQEGYGYTF. For the CDR3, the DNA is TGTGCCAGCAGAGGACAGGAAGGCTATGGCTACACCTTC. The entire variable domain, with the rest obtained from reference TRBV7-2 and TRBJ1-2, is as follows: GAGVSQSPSNKVTEKGKDVELRCDPISGHTALYWYRQSLGQGLEFLIYFQGNSAPDKSGLPSDRFSAERTGGSVSTLTIQRTQQEDSAVYLCASRGQEGYGYTFGSGTRLTVV.

The chain combines TRBV6-5 with TRBJ2-7, with D perhaps matching TRBD2 (6 bases). CDR1 is MNHEY and CDR2 is SVGAGI in the germline V gene. The ends were cut back, 8 bases at V and 3 bases at J, with 17 bases in the middle. The CDR3 runs 14 residues. CDR3 DNA sequence: TGTGCCAGCTTGGGACTCAAAAGCCTCTACGAGCAGTACTTC. It yields the protein CASLGLKSLYEQYF.

The chain is built from TRBV6-5 and TRBJ2-7, with D possibly matching TRBD2 (5 bases). The germline gives CDR1 MNHEY, CDR2 SVGAGI. The CDR3 has 15 residues. The V and J ends lost 8 bases and 2 bases respectively, with 19 bases between them. CDR3 nucleotides: TGTGCCAGCGTACGCCGGAGGACGGTTACCTACGAGCAGTACTTC. Amino acid sequence: CASVRRRTVTYEQYF.

The V gene is TRBV28, the J gene TRBJ2-7; tentatively, D is TRBD2 (6 bases). This CDR3 has 15 residues. Germline V gene data show CDR1 as MDHEN and CDR2 as SYDVKM. Trimming took 7 bases from V and 0 from J, leaving 16 bases between them. The CDR3 protein is CASNTRDSGSYEQYF. In DNA, the CDR3 is TGTGCCAGCAACACCCGGGACTCCGGCTCCTACGAGCAGTACTTC.